This T cell receptor beta chain was profiled in a study of cytomegalovirus exposure and HLA in healthy donors. Study outcomes and limitations: The majority of TCR sequences were rare, yet some public TCRs appeared in many donors. Productive status was seen about 90% or about 30% of the time for most TCR beta V segments in an earlier analysis. Later, an analysis found that common viral pathogens appeared to be linked with several of the most significant clusters.

Each donor's status was that of a healthy bone marrow donor. The PCR contained 60 Vbeta and 13 Jbeta primers. Only in-frame clones appear in the TCRdb table, and some are missing; sequencing was by immunoSEQ multiplex PCR. Among under 150,000 clones, over 80% were seen once, and the ten largest hold around 3.2%. Comment on this clone: The antigen is undetermined.

Germline CDR1 and CDR2: LGHNA and YSLEER. This CDR3 region has 14 residues. The ends lost 1 base at V and 6 bases at J; junction bases unmatched: 4. Sequencing input: PBMCs. The receptor's source is a male donor in good health and CMV-seronegative. The V gene is TRBV4-3, the J gene TRBJ2-7, with TRBD2 matching 9 bases. CDR3 amino acids: CASSQGVAGAEQYF. Here the CDR3 DNA reads TGCGCCAGCAGCCAAGGCGTAGCGGGAGCCGAGCAGTACTTC.